This T cell receptor (beta chain) was found in a study of CD8+ T cells in alopecia areata. In the study overall: Tofacitinib administration to treated patients was oral, at 5 to 10 mg twice daily.

There are 15 residues in the CDR3. V was cut by 2 bases and J by 0 bases, with 13 bases left in between. Looked up from germline, CDR1 is SQVTM and CDR2 is ANQGSEA. Following RNA extraction, reverse transcription yielded cDNA that acted as the sequencing template. Clones were read by immunoSEQ multiplex PCR, and TCRdb kept only the in-frame ones, dropping some. The sample records about 210,000 clones, roughly 44% being singletons. Documented treatment: oral pan-JAK inhibitor, 5-10 mg twice daily. Alopecia areata patients provided lesional scalp punch biopsies and peripheral blood, both collected for the study. Study-wide findings and caveats: Many expanded lesional clones remained in scalp and blood on tofacitinib. Within the top 100, expanded CD8+ clones significantly decreased with tofacitinib, as did scalp clonality.

Regarding this clone: Antigen unknown.

The TCR comes from a human donor with alopecia areata. This sample comprised CD4+ T cells sorted from blood, obtained at approximately week 39, from a patient treated with tofacitinib. V is TRBV29-1 and J is TRBJ2-5, with D possibly TRBD2 on 5 matching bases. The CDR3 region is CSVEWAGGYQETQYF. In nucleotides, the CDR3 is TGCAGCGTTGAATGGGCAGGCGGGTACCAAGAGACCCAGTACTTC. Drawing the rest from reference TRBV29-1 and TRBJ2-5, the complete variable domain is SAVISQKPSRDICQRGTSLTIQCQVDSQVTMMFWYRQQPGQSLTLIATANQGSEATYESGFVIDKFPISRPNLTFSTLTVSNMSPEDSSIYLCSVEWAGGYQETQYFGPGTRLLVL.